Following are 21 T cell receptor beta chains from one sample sequenced in a study of T cells in women clearing cervical HPV infection. Some clones are missing from TCRdb's copy, which holds only in-frame ones; the method was immunoSEQ multiplex PCR. This repertoire includes about 30,000 clones. Sequenced input: blood buffy coat. All receptors come from a woman between 18 and 75 years old with a cervical HPV16 infection that either progressed to CIN3+ or cleared (not recorded which).

As for this clone: With the read ending 3 residues before the CDR3 end, the germline J gene is used to fill in that end. The V gene is TRBV6-1, the J gene TRBJ1-2, with 8 bases that match TRBD1. Per the germline V gene, CDR1 is MNHNS and CDR2 is SASEGT. The CDR3 sequence is 14 residues long. J gave up 4 bases and V 4 bases, and 5 bases lay outside the gene matches. CDR3 loop: CASSVQGGSYGYTF. CDR3 DNA, as far as it was read: TGTGCCAGCAGTGTACAGGGGGGTAGCTATGGC.

On this clone itself: The read falls 3 residues short of the CDR3 end, and the missing part is taken from the germline J gene. The rearrangement joins TRBV7-9 to TRBJ1-6; the match to TRBD1 covers 7 bases. V was clipped by 5 bases and J by 6 bases; unmatched bases: 1. CDR3 size: 13 residues. Germline lookup yields CDR1 SEHNR and CDR2 FQNEAQ (reference sequence). This CDR3 is CASSRQGNSPLHF. The sequenced part of the CDR3 DNA is TGTGCCAGCAGCCGACAGGGTAATTCACCC.

For this clone: The read terminates 3 residues ahead of where the CDR3 ends, so the germline J gene completes it. This chain joins TRBV11-2 and TRBJ1-1, with D possibly TRBD1 on 6 matching bases. V shed 0 bases and J shed 2 bases, with 10 bases lying between them. The CDR3 contains 15 residues. Germline V gene lookup returns CDR1 SGHAT and CDR2 FQNNGV. Partial CDR3 DNA: TGTGCCAGCAGCTTAGAGCCGGGGACAAACACTGAA. This sequence encodes CASSLEPGTNTE. The complete CDR3 reads CASSLEPGTNTEAFF.

Points on this clone: The read ends 3 residues shy of where the CDR3 ends; the end is completed using the germline J gene. The chain carries TRBV7-6 and TRBJ1-1; D is perhaps TRBD1 (6 bases). The CDR3 is made up of 14 amino acids. CDR1 and CDR2 (germline): SGHVS, FNYEAQ. The CDR3 loop reads CASSLDRGANEAFF. CDR3 bases read: TGTGCCAGCAGCTTAGACCGGGGGGCCAACGAA.

Details on this clone: The read ends 3 residues shy of where the CDR3 ends; the end is completed using the germline J gene. V and J are TRBV5-1 and TRBJ2-1, with D tentatively TRBD2 (7 bases). Looked up from germline, CDR1 is SGHRS and CDR2 is YFSETQ. Trimming shortened V by 1 base and J by 7 bases, and 12 bases separated the two germline ends. This CDR3 has 14 amino acids. CDR3: CASSLSGRGNEQFF. Incomplete CDR3 DNA: TGCGCCAGCAGCTTGAGTGGGAGGGGGAATGAG.

As regards this clone: Read coverage stops 3 residues before the CDR3 terminus; the germline J gene supplies the remainder. This chain links TRBV7-3 with TRBJ2-2; TRBD1 agrees at 8 bases. Trimming cost V 6 bases and J 3 bases; bases outside gene matches: 6. The CDR3 runs 15 residues. CDR1 and CDR2 from the germline V gene are SGHTA and FQGTGA. The CDR3: CASSLDRAYTGELFF. CDR3 DNA, as far as it was read: TGTGCCAGCAGTCTGGACAGGGCTTACACCGGGGAG.

Worth noting for this clone: The read comes to an end 3 residues before the CDR3 does, leaving the germline J gene to fill in the end. This chain joins TRBV7-6 and TRBJ2-7; possibly TRBD2 for D (6 bases). In germline, CDR1 is SGHVS, CDR2 FNYEAQ. The ends were cut back, 1 base at V and 5 bases at J, with 24 bases in the middle. The CDR3 has 18 amino acids. The sequenced CDR3 bases are TGTGCCAGCAGCTTAGAAATAGCGGAGTTCACAGGAGTCCACGAG. The encoded protein is CASSLEIAEFTGVHE. The entire CDR3 sequence reads CASSLEIAEFTGVHEQYF.

The CDR3 bases that were read are TGTGCCAGCAGTGATGTGAGGGTCACAGATACG. Its protein product is CASSDVRVTDT. The whole CDR3 sequence is CASSDVRVTDTQYF. This rearrangement joins TRBV6-1 to TRBJ2-3; D perhaps matches TRBD2 (5 bases). Coverage ceases 3 residues before the CDR3 finishes, and the germline J gene fills in the end. Germline-derived CDR1 and CDR2 are MNHNS and SASEGT. The V end lost 3 bases, the J end lost 2 bases, and 9 bases lay between the germline ends. This CDR3 has 14 residues.

Remarks on this clone: The read ends 3 residues before the CDR3 terminus; that terminus is restored from the germline J gene. The J gene is TRBJ2-3, the V gene TRBV7-9, with a possible D match to TRBD2 (5 bases). The CDR3 has 14 residues. The ends were cut back, 5 bases at V and 7 bases at J, with 16 bases in the middle. Per the germline V gene, CDR1 is SEHNR and CDR2 is FQNEAQ (reference sequence). The sequenced part of the CDR3 DNA is TGTGCCAGCAGCATCCCCGGGGTGGGGTATACG. Its protein is CASSIPGVGYT. In full, the CDR3 reads CASSIPGVGYTQYF.

With respect to this clone: The read is 3 residues too short to cover the CDR3 end, so that end is filled in from the germline J gene. This chain uses TRBV19 with TRBJ1-4; D might be TRBD1 (5 bases). V gave up 6 bases and J gave up 0 bases, with 11 bases separating them. Germline assignment: CDR1 LNHDA and CDR2 SQIVND (reference sequence). This CDR3 comprises 15 residues. Partial CDR3 DNA: TGTGCCAGTAGCGTAACAGGCGCAACTAATGAAAAA. It yields the protein CASSVTGATNEK. In full, the CDR3 is CASSVTGATNEKLFF.

A note on this clone: The DNA ends 3 residues before the CDR3 does, and the rest of the CDR3 is filled in from the germline J gene. This chain joins TRBV5-1 and TRBJ1-3; a weak D match, TRBD1 (6 bases). V was clipped by 0 bases and J by 0 bases, with 13 bases between them. CDR1 is SGHRS, CDR2 YFSETQ, per germline. CDR3 length: 17 amino acids. The sequenced part of the CDR3 DNA is TGCGCCAGCAGCTTGGGGTGGACAGCCCTCTCTGGAAACACC. Residues: CASSLGWTALSGNT. In full, the CDR3 reads CASSLGWTALSGNTIYF.

Remarks on this clone: Sequencing ends 3 residues short of the CDR3 end; the germline J gene provides the rest. The chain joins TRBV30 to TRBJ1-4; 7 bases line up with TRBD1. Per the germline V gene, CDR1 is GTSNPN and CDR2 is SVGIG (reference sequence). There are 14 residues in the CDR3. CDR3 protein: CAWRRDSVISPLFF. CDR3 DNA (partial): TGTGCCTGGAGGCGGGACAGTGTCATTTCACCA.

A note on this clone: The sequence runs out 3 residues before the end of the CDR3; the remainder is reconstructed from the germline J gene. This chain links TRBV7-2 with TRBJ2-5; D perhaps matches TRBD1 (7 bases). This CDR3 contains 14 residues. Germline CDR1 SGHTA, CDR2 FQGNSA. Trimming stripped 0 bases from V and 7 bases from J, with 12 bases between. The CDR3 DNA, read in part, is TGTGCCAGCAGCTTAGCCCGACAGGGACTGACC. This codes for CASSLARQGLT. In full, the CDR3 is CASSLARQGLTQYF.

A remark on this clone: The CDR3 end falls 3 residues outside the read, so it is completed with the germline J gene. The chain uses TRBV18 and TRBJ2-5; 10 bases map to TRBD1. The CDR3 runs 15 residues. V was clipped by 2 bases and J by 2 bases; unmatched bases: 2. The germline V gene encodes CDR1 KGHSH and CDR2 LQKENI. The CDR3 reads CASSPGGQGQETQYF. The DNA read from the CDR3 is TGTGCCAGCTCACCAGGGGGACAGGGGCAAGAGACC.

The CDR3 sequence: CASSPGQGRVGEQYF. The sequenced CDR3 bases are TGTGCCAGCTCACCCGGACAGGGTCGGGTGGGCGAG. The chain couples TRBV18 to TRBJ2-7, with TRBD1 matching over 8 bases. The CDR3 extends 3 residues past the end of the read, so its final part is completed from the germline J gene. Germline V gene lookup returns CDR1 KGHSH and CDR2 LQKENI. This CDR3 comprises 15 residues. J was trimmed by 6 bases and V by 3 bases; bases with no gene match: 10.

Worth noting for this clone: The CDR3 extends 3 residues past the end of the read, so its final part is completed from the germline J gene. This chain joins TRBV18 and TRBJ2-3; 7 bases match TRBD2. The CDR3 extends over 15 amino acids. Germline-derived CDR1 and CDR2 are KGHSH and LQKENI. The CDR3 region is CASSPQEGREETQYF. The sequenced CDR3 bases are TGTGCCAGCTCACCACAGGAGGGGAGGGAAGAGACG.

Here the CDR3 reads CASSVLSQGVDGYTF. The CDR3 bases that were read are TGTGCCAGCAGTGTACTGTCACAGGGTGTGGATGGC. The J gene is TRBJ1-2, the V gene TRBV2, with a tentative D call TRBD1 (6 bases). Read sequence stops 3 residues before the CDR3 end, and the germline J gene provides the missing end. From germline, CDR1 is SNHLY and CDR2 FYNNEI. The V end was cut by 4 bases, the J end by 6 bases, with 18 bases between. The CDR3 runs 15 residues.

The CDR3: CAWSTQYQPQHF. Incomplete CDR3 DNA: TGTGCCTGGAGTACACAGTATCAGCCC. The chain links TRBV30 to TRBJ1-5; D gene uncertain. The read ends 3 residues shy of where the CDR3 ends; the end is completed using the germline J gene. V was shortened by 2 bases and J by 5 bases, with 7 bases between the two germline ends. Germline CDR1 GTSNPN, CDR2 SVGIG (reference sequence). This CDR3 spans 12 amino acids.

Of note for this clone: The CDR3 is cut off 3 residues early in the read; its end comes from the germline J gene. V gene TRBV7-3 combines with J gene TRBJ2-3; possibly TRBD1 for D (6 bases). In germline, CDR1 is SGHTA, CDR2 FQGTGA. This CDR3 comprises 15 residues. The V end lost 5 bases, the J end lost 5 bases, and 17 bases lay between the germline ends. The sequenced part of the CDR3 DNA is TGTGCCAGCAGCCCGTACAGGGTTAGAGAAGATACG. The encoded protein is CASSPYRVREDT. The CDR3 as a whole reads CASSPYRVREDTQYF.

Concerning this clone: With the read ending 3 residues before the CDR3 end, the germline J gene is used to fill in that end. The V call is TRBV5-5, the J call TRBJ2-4; D uncertain. Germline CDR1 is SGHKS and CDR2 is YYEKEE (reference sequence). The CDR3 has 14 residues. CDR3: CASSLGLANYGQYF. The sequenced CDR3 bases are TGTGCCAGCAGCTTGGGTTTAGCTAACTATGGT.

Note on this clone: The CDR3 end lies 3 residues beyond the end of the read and is filled in from the germline J gene. The chain employs TRBV5-1 and TRBJ2-7; 9 bases are shared with TRBD1. Germline assignment: CDR1 SGHRS and CDR2 YFSETQ. This CDR3 comprises 18 residues. V dropped 0 bases and J dropped 5; count of bases not matched to a gene: 15. CDR3 residues: CASSLVLTMGTGIHEQYF. The CDR3 DNA, read in part, is TGCGCCAGCAGCTTGGTCCTAACGATGGGGACAGGGATACACGAG.